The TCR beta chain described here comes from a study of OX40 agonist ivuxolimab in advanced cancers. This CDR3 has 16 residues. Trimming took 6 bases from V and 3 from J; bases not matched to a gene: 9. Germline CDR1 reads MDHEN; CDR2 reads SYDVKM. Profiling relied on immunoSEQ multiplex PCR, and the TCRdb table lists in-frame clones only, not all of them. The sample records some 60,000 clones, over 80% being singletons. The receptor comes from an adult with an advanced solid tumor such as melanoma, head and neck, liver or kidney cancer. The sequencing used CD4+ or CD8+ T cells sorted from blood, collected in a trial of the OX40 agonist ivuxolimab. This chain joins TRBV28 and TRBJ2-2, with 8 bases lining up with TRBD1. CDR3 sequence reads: CASRAPDREYTGELFF. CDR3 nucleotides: TGTGCCAGCAGAGCCCCGGACAGGGAGTACACCGGGGAGCTGTTTTTT.